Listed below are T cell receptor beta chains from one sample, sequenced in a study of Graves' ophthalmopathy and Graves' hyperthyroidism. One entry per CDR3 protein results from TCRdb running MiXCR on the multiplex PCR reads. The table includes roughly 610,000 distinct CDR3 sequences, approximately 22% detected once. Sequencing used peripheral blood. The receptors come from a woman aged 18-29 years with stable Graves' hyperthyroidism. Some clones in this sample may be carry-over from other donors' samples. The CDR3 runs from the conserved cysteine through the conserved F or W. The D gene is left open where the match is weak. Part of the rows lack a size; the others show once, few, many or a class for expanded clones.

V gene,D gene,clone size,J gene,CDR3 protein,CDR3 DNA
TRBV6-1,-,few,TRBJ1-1,CASTWGLTEAFF,TGTGCCAGCACGTGGGGGCTAACTGAAGCTTTCTTT
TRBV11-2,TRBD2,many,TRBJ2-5,CASSHRYGGGFQETQYF,TGTGCCAGCAGCCACCGGTATGGGGGAGGGTTCCAAGAGACCCAGTACTTC
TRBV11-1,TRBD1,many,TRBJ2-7,CASSPDQGQGRYEQYF,TGTGCCAGCAGCCCCGACCAGGGACAGGGGCGCTACGAGCAGTACTTC
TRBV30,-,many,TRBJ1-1,CAWSSSRTEAFF,TGTGCCTGGAGTTCCAGTAGGACTGAAGCTTTCTTT
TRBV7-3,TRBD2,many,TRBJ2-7,CASSLDGLARDEQYF,TGTGCCAGCAGCTTGGACGGACTAGCTCGAGACGAGCAGTACTTC
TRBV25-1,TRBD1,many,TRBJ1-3,CASSYGQGSSGNTIYF,TGTGCCAGCAGCTACGGACAGGGTTCATCTGGAAACACCATATATTTT
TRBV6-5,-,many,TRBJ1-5,CASEYSFNQPQHF,TGTGCCAGCGAATACAGCTTCAATCAGCCCCAGCATTTT
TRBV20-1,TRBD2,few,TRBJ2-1,CSARGGGEQFF,TGCAGTGCTAGAGGCGGGGGTGAGCAGTTCTTC
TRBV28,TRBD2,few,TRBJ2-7,CAATSEAGANEQYF,TGTGCCGCGACCTCGGAAGCGGGAGCTAACGAGCAGTACTTC
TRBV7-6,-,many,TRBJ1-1,CASRDSGAQNTEAFF,TGTGCCAGCAGGGATTCGGGGGCTCAGAACACTGAAGCTTTCTTT
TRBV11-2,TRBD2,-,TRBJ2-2,CASSLRWTSGTGELFF,TGTGCCAGCAGCTTACGGTGGACTAGCGGGACCGGGGAGCTGTTTTTT
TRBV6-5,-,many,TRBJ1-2,CASSYGVANYGYTF,TGTGCCAGCAGTTACGGGGTGGCCAACTATGGCTACACCTTC
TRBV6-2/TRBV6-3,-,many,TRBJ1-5,CASSYPRRRDSNQPQHF,TGTGCCAGCAGTTACCCAAGACGGAGAGATAGCAATCAGCCCCAGCATTTT
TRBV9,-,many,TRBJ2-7,CASSVDPNTRYEQYF,TGTGCCAGCAGCGTAGATCCCAACACCAGGTACGAGCAGTACTTC
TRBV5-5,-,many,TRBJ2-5,CASSLVVGRAGETQYF,TGTGCCAGCAGCTTGGTGGTTGGCAGGGCGGGGGAGACCCAGTACTTC
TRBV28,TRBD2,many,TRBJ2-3,CASAIPGTSGNTHGQYF,TGTGCCAGCGCGATTCCCGGGACTAGCGGGAATACCCACGGGCAGTATTTT
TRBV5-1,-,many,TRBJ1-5,CASSYGGFRDQPQHF,TGCGCCAGCAGCTATGGAGGGTTTAGGGATCAGCCCCAGCATTTT
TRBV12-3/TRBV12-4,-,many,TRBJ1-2,CASSLQGDVYGYTF,TGTGCCAGCAGTTTACAGGGAGATGTCTATGGCTACACCTTC
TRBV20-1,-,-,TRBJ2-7,CSAPKGYEQYF,TGCAGTGCTCCGAAGGGATACGAGCAGTACTTC
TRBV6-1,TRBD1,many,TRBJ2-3,CASSEVTGGADTQYF,TGTGCCAGCAGTGAAGTGACAGGGGGCGCAGATACGCAGTATTTT
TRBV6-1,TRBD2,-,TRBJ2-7,CASSPGLAGVHEQYF,TGTGCCAGCAGTCCCGGACTAGCGGGGGTCCACGAGCAGTACTTC
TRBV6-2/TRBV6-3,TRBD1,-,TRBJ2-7,CASSSVSGGVYEQYF,TGTGCCAGCAGTTCGGTCTCAGGGGGCGTATACGAGCAGTACTTC
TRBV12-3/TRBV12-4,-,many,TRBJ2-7,CASSPWVLGGEQYF,TGTGCCAGCAGTCCTTGGGTCCTAGGGGGGGAGCAGTACTTC
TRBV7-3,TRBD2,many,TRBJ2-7,CASSHIAGANEQYF,TGTGCCAGCAGCCATATAGCGGGAGCTAACGAGCAGTACTTC
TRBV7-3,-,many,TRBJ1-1,CASSPGVRNTEAFF,TGTGCCAGCAGCCCAGGGGTTAGGAACACTGAAGCTTTCTTT
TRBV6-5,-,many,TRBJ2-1,CASRLQGSSYNEQFF,TGTGCCAGCAGATTACAGGGAAGCTCCTACAATGAGCAGTTCTTC
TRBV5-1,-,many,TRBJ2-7,CASSEGLGVLMTYEQYF,TGCGCCAGCAGCGAGGGACTGGGAGTCCTGATGACCTACGAGCAGTACTTC
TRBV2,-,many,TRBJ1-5,CASSGEKHGSHQPQHF,TGTGCCAGCAGTGGCGAGAAACACGGATCGCATCAGCCCCAGCATTTT
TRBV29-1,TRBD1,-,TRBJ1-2,CSVDTDRGHYGYTF,TGCAGCGTTGATACGGACAGGGGACACTATGGCTACACCTTC
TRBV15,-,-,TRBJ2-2,CATSRAGRNTGELFF,TGTGCCACCAGCAGAGCTGGGCGCAACACCGGGGAGCTGTTTTTT
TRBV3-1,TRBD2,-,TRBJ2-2,CASSLLGLAVNTGELFF,TGTGCCAGCAGCCTTCTGGGACTAGCGGTAAACACCGGGGAGCTGTTTTTT
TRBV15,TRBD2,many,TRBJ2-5,CATSTRRRGGQETQYF,TGTGCCACCAGCACTCGGAGGCGGGGGGGCCAAGAGACCCAGTACTTC
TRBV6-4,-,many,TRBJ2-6,CASSDMKGSGANVLTF,TGTGCCAGCAGTGACATGAAGGGCTCTGGGGCCAACGTCCTGACTTTC
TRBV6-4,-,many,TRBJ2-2,CASSTPLTGRAQAGELFF,TGTGCCAGCAGTACACCACTCACAGGGAGAGCTCAGGCCGGGGAGCTGTTTTTT
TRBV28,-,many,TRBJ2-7,CASSLRIGPRSYEQYF,TGTGCCAGCAGTTTACGAATCGGACCCCGCTCCTACGAGCAGTACTTC
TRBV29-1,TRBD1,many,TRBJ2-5,CSVLQGVQETQYF,TGCAGCGTCCTACAGGGGGTCCAAGAGACCCAGTACTTC
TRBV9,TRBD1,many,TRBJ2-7,CASSSRTGDPYEQYF,TGTGCCAGCAGCTCTAGGACAGGGGACCCCTACGAGCAGTACTTC
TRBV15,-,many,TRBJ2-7,CATSRVGSHEQYF,TGTGCCACCAGCAGAGTAGGGTCCCACGAGCAGTACTTC
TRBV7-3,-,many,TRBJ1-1,CASSSGGRNTEAFF,TGTGCCAGCAGCTCTGGGGGCCGGAACACTGAAGCTTTCTTT
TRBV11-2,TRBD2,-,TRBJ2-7,CASSLSATSGGSYEQYF,TGTGCCAGCAGCTTATCCGCCACTAGCGGGGGGTCCTACGAGCAGTACTTC
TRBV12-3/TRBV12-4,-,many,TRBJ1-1,CASSWDWGTEAFF,TGTGCCAGCAGTTGGGACTGGGGCACTGAAGCTTTCTTT
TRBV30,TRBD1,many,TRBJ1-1,CAWSVTRDRNRNTEAFF,TGTGCCTGGAGTGTAACCCGGGACAGAAATAGGAACACTGAAGCTTTCTTT
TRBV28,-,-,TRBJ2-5,CASRRQEIQETQYF,TGTGCCAGCAGAAGACAGGAGATCCAAGAGACCCAGTACTTC
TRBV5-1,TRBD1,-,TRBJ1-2,CVSNQQGSEGYTF,TGCGTCAGCAACCAACAGGGGAGCGAGGGCTACACCTTC
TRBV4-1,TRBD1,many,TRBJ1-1,CASSQEPDRGPVAFF,TGCGCCAGCAGCCAAGAACCCGACAGGGGGCCTGTAGCTTTCTTT
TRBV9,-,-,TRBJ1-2,CASSLLPGDGYTF,TGTGCCAGCAGCCTCCTCCCGGGAGATGGCTACACCTTC
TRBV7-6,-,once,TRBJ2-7,CASSLGTLNEQYF,TGTGCCAGCAGCTTAGGAACTTTGAACGAGCAGTACTTC